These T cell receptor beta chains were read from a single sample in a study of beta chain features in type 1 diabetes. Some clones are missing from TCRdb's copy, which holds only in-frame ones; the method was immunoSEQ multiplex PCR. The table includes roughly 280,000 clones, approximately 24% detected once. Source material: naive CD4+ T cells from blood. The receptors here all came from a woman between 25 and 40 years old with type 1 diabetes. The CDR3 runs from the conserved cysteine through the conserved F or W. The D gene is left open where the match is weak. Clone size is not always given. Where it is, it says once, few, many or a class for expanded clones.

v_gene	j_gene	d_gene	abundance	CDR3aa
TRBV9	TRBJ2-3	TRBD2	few	CASSVASGRETDTQYF
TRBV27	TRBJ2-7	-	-	CASSSVLASYEQYF
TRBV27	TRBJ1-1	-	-	CASSTRVHTEAFF
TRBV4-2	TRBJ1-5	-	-	CASSQDRGNNQPQHF
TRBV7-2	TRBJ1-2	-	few	CASSFYRTALPLGF
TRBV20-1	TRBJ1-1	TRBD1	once	CSALTGTEAFF
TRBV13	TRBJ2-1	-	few	CASTFGAENEQFF
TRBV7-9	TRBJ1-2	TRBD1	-	CASSLGGQGGYTF
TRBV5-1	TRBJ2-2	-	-	CASSSSGTYTGELFF
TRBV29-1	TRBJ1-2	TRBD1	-	CSGRQGDYGYTF
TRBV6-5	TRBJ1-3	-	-	CASSKSSGNTIYF
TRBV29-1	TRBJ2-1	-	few	CSVDQGWKGFYNEQFF
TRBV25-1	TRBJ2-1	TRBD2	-	CASSVASGRNEQFF
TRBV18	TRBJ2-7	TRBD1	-	CASSPRTGSSYEQYF
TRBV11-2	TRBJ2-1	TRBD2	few	CASSLRGGISYNEQFF
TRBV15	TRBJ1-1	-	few	CATRSSMNTEAFF
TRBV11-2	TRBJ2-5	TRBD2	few	CASSSGTSGSGETQYF
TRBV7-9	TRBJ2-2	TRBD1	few	CASRSSSGGKNTGELFF
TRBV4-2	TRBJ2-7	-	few	CASSQIDRSLRDRYEQYF
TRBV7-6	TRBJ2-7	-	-	CASSDQGYEQYF
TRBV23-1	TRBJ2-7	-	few	CASSQGWGGNYEQYF